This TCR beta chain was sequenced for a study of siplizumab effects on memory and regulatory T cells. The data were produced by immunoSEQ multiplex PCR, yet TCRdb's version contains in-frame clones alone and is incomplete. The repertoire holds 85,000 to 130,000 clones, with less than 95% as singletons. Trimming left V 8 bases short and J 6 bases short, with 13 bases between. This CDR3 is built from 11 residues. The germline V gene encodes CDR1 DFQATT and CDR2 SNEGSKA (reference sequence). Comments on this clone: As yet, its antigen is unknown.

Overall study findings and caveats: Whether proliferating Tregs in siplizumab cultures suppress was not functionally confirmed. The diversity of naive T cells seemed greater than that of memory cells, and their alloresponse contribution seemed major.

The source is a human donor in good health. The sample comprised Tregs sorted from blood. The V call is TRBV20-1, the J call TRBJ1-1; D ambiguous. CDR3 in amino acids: CSTRGGSEAFF. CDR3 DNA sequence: TGCAGTACCAGAGGAGGGTCTGAAGCTTTCTTT.